Given below is one TCR beta chain in context. In Seattle, patients joined the study during active infection and were tracked longitudinally. This sample is part of a study of blood T cell repertoires in COVID-19. Study details: Samples representing acute and convalescent COVID-19 were sourced from the United States, Italy and Spain. The cDNA or gDNA used as material had been derived from T cells, B-cell-depleted T cells, or PBMCs.

As originally analysed: Estimates of nucleated cell counts were drawn from the amplification of reference gene primers. Libraries were prepared by immunoSEQ multiplex PCR; TCRdb keeps only in-frame clonotypes and omits some of them. The V and J calls and clone size come from that table; D and trimming were worked out from the DNA. The repertoire holds 250,000 to 400,000 clones, with roughly 88% as singletons. Germline CDR1 MRHNA, CDR2 SNTAGT. The CDR3 has 13 residues. Trimming stripped 8 bases from V and 5 bases from J, with 10 bases between. Sequences were obtained from peripheral blood. This clonotype originated in a woman aged 30 to 39 with COVID-19, enrolled during active disease. This chain joins TRBV6-4 and TRBJ1-6, with TRBD1 as a possible D gene (6 bases). CDR3 sequence: CASGEGDNSPLHF. The DNA for the CDR3 is TGTGCCAGCGGGGAGGGGGATAATTCACCCCTCCACTTT.